A selection of T cell receptor beta chains follows, all from one sample in a study of blood T cell repertoires in COVID-19. TCRdb's copy holds only in-frame clones and misses some; the assay was immunoSEQ multiplex PCR. The sample shows some 11,000 clones, around 80% of them seen only once. Sequences were obtained from peripheral blood. These receptors were obtained from a man older than 75 with acute or convalescent COVID-19. Both conserved end residues are part of each CDR3. A D gene is named only where the DNA matches it firmly. Clone size is shown for a subset of rows, as once, few, many or a class of expanded clone.

clone size	J gene	V gene	D gene	CDR3 DNA	CDR3 protein
once	TRBJ2-1	TRBV7-9	NA	TGTGCCAGCAGCTTTGCTACCTCCTACAATGAGCAGTTCTTC	CASSFATSYNEQFF
few	TRBJ1-1	TRBV29-1	NA	TGCAGCGTTGTTGAGGATGGGGCCCGCCGAGCTTTCTTT	CSVVEDGARRAFF
few	TRBJ2-7	TRBV5-1	TRBD2	TGCGCCAGCAGCTTGGGCGGGAGAGTCCTTTCCTACGAGCAGTACTTC	CASSLGGRVLSYEQYF
NA	TRBJ2-4	TRBV6-1	TRBD1	TGTGCCAGCAGTGACGCCCAGGGGGCTAGGGACATTCAGTACTTC	CASSDAQGARDIQYF
NA	TRBJ1-2	TRBV20-1	NA	TGCAGTGGTAGTGCCGGGACTTATAATGGCTACACCTTC	CSGSAGTYNGYTF
few	TRBJ2-2	TRBV2	TRBD1	TGTGCCACATCTGGATCCGGGACAGGGTTGGACACCGGGGAGCTGTTTTTT	CATSGSGTGLDTGELFF
NA	TRBJ2-1	TRBV7-9	NA	TGTGCCAGCAGCTTAGCGCGGGCAGGAATCTCCTACAATGAGCAGTTCTTC	CASSLARAGISYNEQFF
NA	TRBJ2-3	TRBV11-2	TRBD2	TGTGCCAGCATCGATAGCGGGGGAACAGATACGCAGTATTTT	CASIDSGGTDTQYF
NA	TRBJ1-4	TRBV19	NA	TGTGCCAGTAGCCATGGACTCCCGAAACTGTTTTTT	CASSHGLPKLFF
NA	TRBJ1-2	TRBV28	NA	TGTGCCAGCAGCCGAGCTAACTATGGCTACACCTTC	CASSRANYGYTF
NA	TRBJ2-1	TRBV24-1	TRBD1	TGTGCCACCAAAAGACAGGGGAGTGGTGAGCAGTTCTTC	CATKRQGSGEQFF
once	TRBJ1-1	TRBV4-3	NA	TGCGCCAGCAGCCAACTGGGTGGGGAGAAGACTGAAGCTTTCTTT	CASSQLGGEKTEAFF
NA	TRBJ2-3	TRBV19	NA	TGTGCCAGTACCCGAGGGCGGGTAGCCCTCCTCCCCACAGATACGCAGTATTTT	CASTRGRVALLPTDTQYF
NA	TRBJ2-5	TRBV7-9	NA	TGTGCCAGCAGGGGGGGAGAGACCCAGTACTTC	CASRGGETQYF
medium-sized	TRBJ1-4	TRBV3-1/TRBV3-2	NA	TGTGCCAGCAGCCAAAAGGCCCCTCGAGGACTGTTTTTT	CASSQKAPRGLFF
NA	TRBJ2-5	TRBV6-1	NA	TGTGCCAGCAGTGAAGGTAGCCTCCAAGAGACCCAGTACTTC	CASSEGSLQETQYF
once	TRBJ2-7	TRBV6-5	TRBD1	TGTGCCAGCAGACAAGGACAGGCGGTCTACGAGCAGTACTTC	CASRQGQAVYEQYF
NA	TRBJ2-2	TRBV2	NA	TGTGCCAGCAGCCAGGGTTCTGGCACCGGGGAGCTGTTTTTT	CASSQGSGTGELFF
NA	TRBJ1-2	TRBV28	TRBD1	TGTGCCAGCCTAACTTCGGGTACAGGGGGCCTATATGGCTACACCTTC	CASLTSGTGGLYGYTF
NA	TRBJ1-2	TRBV14	TRBD1	TGTGCCAGCAGCCAGCCCGGGACAGCGAGGGGCTATGGCTACACCTTC	CASSQPGTARGYGYTF
NA	TRBJ1-4	TRBV10-3	NA	TGTGCCATCTCTAGGGAGGGGAGTGAAAAACTGTTTTTT	CAISREGSEKLFF
NA	TRBJ1-2	TRBV6-6	NA	TGTGCCACCTACTTTGGGGGCGCAGGGAAAGGCTACACCTTC	CATYFGGAGKGYTF
NA	TRBJ1-2	TRBV18	NA	TGTGCCAGCTCACCAGTAGGGGCAGGGGCGTCCCTAAACTATGGCTACACCTTC	CASSPVGAGASLNYGYTF
NA	TRBJ2-6	TRBV29-1	NA	TGCAGCGCGGCCGGGACTGCAAGCACGGGGGCCAACGTCCTGACTTTC	CSAAGTASTGANVLTF
NA	TRBJ2-5	TRBV7-7	NA	TGTGCCAGCAGCACGGACAGCTCACAAGAGACCCAGTACTTC	CASSTDSSQETQYF
NA	TRBJ2-7	TRBV11-2	NA	TGTGCCAGCAGTATTTCGACGACAGCCGACCCAGTTTTCACCTACGAGCAGTACTTC	CASSISTTADPVFTYEQYF
NA	TRBJ1-1	TRBV1	NA	TGCACCAGCAGCCAAGATCTCGGGAGGAGCCTAGACACTGAAGCTTTCTTT	CTSSQDLGRSLDTEAFF
NA	TRBJ2-7	TRBV28	TRBD2	TGTGCCAGCGATAGCGGACTAGCGGGGGGAGAGCAGTACTTC	CASDSGLAGGEQYF
NA	TRBJ1-3	TRBV28	NA	TGTGCCAGCAGTTTACGTTCATTGTGGGGAGACCCTGGAAACACCATATATTTT	CASSLRSLWGDPGNTIYF
once	TRBJ2-3	TRBV3-1/TRBV3-2	TRBD2	TGTGCCAGCAGCCAAGTTCAGCGGGGCAGCACAGATACGCAGTATTTT	CASSQVQRGSTDTQYF
NA	TRBJ2-1	TRBV7-9	NA	TGTGCCAGCAGCTTAGGTCTAAGGGGGGGTGACAATGAGCAGTTCTTC	CASSLGLRGGDNEQFF
NA	TRBJ2-7	TRBV11-2	NA	TGTGCCAGCAGTTCCGCAGGGGTGACTTACGAGCAGTACTTC	CASSSAGVTYEQYF